These 24 T cell receptor beta chains originate from one sample sequenced in a study of blood T cell repertoires in COVID-19. TCRdb's copy holds only in-frame clones and misses some; the assay was immunoSEQ multiplex PCR. The sample records approximately 150,000 clones, roughly 93% being singletons. What was sequenced was peripheral blood. Every receptor here comes from a man between 18 and 35 years old with COVID-19, enrolled during active disease.

J is TRBJ2-2 and V is TRBV27; D remains unclear. The CDR3 contains 15 residues. CDR1 MNHEY and CDR2 SMNVEV come from the germline V gene (reference sequence). V lost 2 bases and J lost 4, with 11 bases in between. CDR3 protein: CASSLINSPTGELFF. In DNA, the CDR3 is TGTGCCAGCAGTTTAATTAACAGTCCCACCGGGGAGCTGTTTTTT.

This clone was picked up one time. The chain employs TRBV19 and TRBJ2-1; 11 bases fit TRBD2. There are 18 residues in the CDR3. Germline V gene data show CDR1 as LNHDA and CDR2 as SQIVND (reference sequence). The ends lost 4 bases at V and 2 bases at J; junction bases unmatched: 10. CDR3 bases: TGTGCCAGTAGTAATACGGTTAGCGGGAGGGGCCCCTACAATGAGCAGTTCTTC. It specifies CASSNTVSGRGPYNEQFF. The whole variable domain, remainder taken from reference TRBV19 and TRBJ2-1, is DGGITQSPKYLFRKEGQNVTLSCEQNLNHDAMYWYRQDPGQGLRLIYYSQIVNDFQKGDIAEGYSVSREKKESFPLTVTSAQKNPTAFYLCASSNTVSGRGPYNEQFFGPGTRLTVL.

In this sample, this clone turned up once. V gene TRBV28 combines with J gene TRBJ1-5, with 8 bases that match TRBD1. This CDR3 contains 14 residues. Losses at the gene ends were 10 bases for V and 2 bases for J; bases not matched to a gene: 7. The V gene's germline CDR1 is MDHEN and CDR2 SYDVKM. CDR3 sequence reads: CATKDRGGNQPQHF. As DNA, the CDR3 is TGTGCCACCAAAGACAGGGGAGGCAATCAGCCCCAGCATTTT.

The V gene is TRBV28, the J gene TRBJ1-5; D is unresolved. The germline CDR1 and CDR2 sequences are MDHEN and SYDVKM. The CDR3 is 15 amino acids. CDR3 sequence (DNA): TGTGCGTGTTTAGGAGGGAGGTGGGGCAATCAGCCCCAGCATTTT. This codes for CACLGGRWGNQPQHF.

In its sample, this clone was seen once. The chain employs TRBV4-1 and TRBJ2-4, with D possibly being TRBD1 (6 bases). The CDR3 has 17 amino acids. Trimming left V 3 bases short and J 0 bases short, with 15 bases between. Looked up from germline, CDR1 is MGHRA and CDR2 is YSYEKL. The CDR3 region is CASSQEDRLRAKNIQYF. The CDR3 DNA sequence: TGCGCCAGCAGCCAGGAAGACAGGCTGCGAGCCAAAAACATTCAGTACTTC.

The V gene is TRBV11-2, the J gene TRBJ2-7; D ambiguous. Deletions cut 8 bases from V and 0 bases from J, with 8 bases between. The CDR3 extends over 12 amino acids. The germline V gene has CDR1 SGHAT and CDR2 FQNNGV. In nucleotides, the CDR3 is TGTGCCAGCCGGAACAGCTCCTACGAGCAGTACTTC. Protein sequence: CASRNSSYEQYF.

This sequence joins TRBV19 and TRBJ1-3, with 8 bases identical to TRBD1. Germline CDR1 reads LNHDA; CDR2 reads SQIVND (reference sequence). CDR3 size: 16 residues. Trimming removed 5 bases from V and 1 base from J; junction bases left unmatched: 7. The CDR3 loop reads CASSAQGASSGNTIYF. CDR3 coding DNA: TGTGCCAGTAGTGCCCAGGGGGCATCGTCTGGAAACACCATATATTTT. Looking up the rest from reference TRBV19 and TRBJ1-3 gives the full variable domain: DGGITQSPKYLFRKEGQNVTLSCEQNLNHDAMYWYRQDPGQGLRLIYYSQIVNDFQKGDIAEGYSVSREKKESFPLTVTSAQKNPTAFYLCASSAQGASSGNTIYFGEGSWLTVV.

The rearrangement links TRBV9 to TRBJ2-1, with TRBD2 as a possible D gene (7 bases). Germline CDR1 is SGDLS and CDR2 is YYNGEE. V lost 7 bases and J lost 4, with 18 bases in between. The CDR3 sequence is 15 residues long. DNA for the CDR3: TGTGCCAGCTCCCCACCGGGGGGCGCGTACAATGAGCAGTTCTTC. Residues: CASSPPGGAYNEQFF.

The chain recombines TRBV30 with TRBJ2-1, with D hard to call. The germline gives CDR1 GTSNPN, CDR2 SVGIG (reference sequence). With 2 bases removed from V and 9 bases from J, the gap between germline ends came to 11 bases. The CDR3 extends over 12 amino acids. CDR3 sequence: CAWSWFLGEQFF. For the CDR3, the DNA is TGTGCCTGGAGTTGGTTTCTCGGTGAGCAGTTCTTC.

This clone was observed a single time. The J gene is TRBJ2-1, the V gene TRBV30; 8 nucleotides match TRBD2. Trimming at V came to 3 bases and at J to 8 bases, leaving 15 bases not matched to a gene. The CDR3 is 16 residues long. Germline V gene lookup returns CDR1 GTSNPN and CDR2 SVGIG (reference sequence). DNA for the CDR3: TGTGCCTGGAGCCCACTAGCGGTGGTTTCCCCGGATGAGCAGTTCTTC. Translation gives CAWSPLAVVSPDEQFF.

The CDR3 region is CASSYRRRTNTGELFF. CDR3 nucleotide sequence: TGTGCCAGCAGTTACCGCCGCAGGACGAACACCGGGGAGCTGTTTTTT. The chain joins TRBV6-5 to TRBJ2-2; no clear D. The CDR3 spans 16 residues. The V end lost 2 bases, the J end lost 0 bases, and 10 bases lay between the germline ends. The germline CDR1 and CDR2 sequences are MNHEY and SVGAGI.

This sequence joins TRBV3-1 (or the pseudogene TRBV3-2) and TRBJ2-7; a possible D gene is TRBD2 (6 bases). V was clipped by 4 bases and J by 7 bases, with 14 bases between them. Looked up from germline, CDR1 is LGHDT and CDR2 is YNNKEL (reference sequence). This CDR3 has 13 amino acids. In DNA, the CDR3 is TGTGCCAGCAGCCCCACGGACTATCGGGAGCAGTACTTC. The encoded protein is CASSPTDYREQYF.

The chain joins TRBV29-1 to TRBJ2-7; D perhaps matches TRBD1 (5 bases). In germline, CDR1 is SQVTM, CDR2 ANQGSEA. Trimming left V 6 bases short and J 6 bases short, with 9 bases between. This CDR3 comprises 10 residues. The CDR3 DNA sequence: TGCAGCGTCAGGGTAGGCGAGCAGTACTTC. It encodes CSVRVGEQYF.

The chain has TRBV6-5 and TRBJ2-7; 8 bases are shared with TRBD2. Germline CDR1 and CDR2: MNHEY and SVGAGI. Trimming took 10 bases from V and 0 from J; bases not matched to a gene: 5. There are 13 residues in the CDR3. This CDR3 is CATGGRSSYEQYF. CDR3 nucleotides: TGTGCCACGGGCGGGAGGAGCTCCTACGAGCAGTACTTC.

The chain joins TRBV6-5 to TRBJ1-3, with a weak D call TRBD1 (5 bases). There are 14 residues in the CDR3. Looked up from germline, CDR1 is MNHEY and CDR2 is SVGAGI. V was cut by 6 bases and J by 9 bases, with 18 bases left in between. CDR3 residues: CASRGTETRATIYF. CDR3 DNA sequence: TGTGCCAGCAGGGGGACTGAGACTCGAGCCACCATATATTTT.

The rearrangement joins TRBV14 to TRBJ2-1; 9 bases align to TRBD2. This CDR3 has 16 amino acids. The V and J ends lost 1 base and 4 bases, in that order; junction bases with no gene match: 5. Germline CDR1 reads SGHDN; CDR2 reads FVKESK. This CDR3 reads CASSQVGLATYNEQFF. The CDR3 coding sequence is TGTGCCAGCAGCCAAGTTGGACTAGCGACTTACAATGAGCAGTTCTTC. Full variable domain (missing parts from reference TRBV14 and TRBJ2-1): EAGVTQFPSHSVIEKGQTVTLRCDPISGHDNLYWYRRVMGKEIKFLLHFVKESKQDESGMPNNRFLAERTGGTYSTLKVQPAELEDSGVYFCASSQVGLATYNEQFFGPGTRLTVL.

The chain links TRBV10-3 to TRBJ2-6, with D tentatively TRBD2 (7 bases). The CDR3 length is 15 residues. Trimming cost V 7 bases and J 0 bases, with 10 bases left between them. Germline V lookup: CDR1 ENHRY, CDR2 SYGVKD. This CDR3 is CAIMGGASGANVLTF. The CDR3 DNA is TGTGCCATCATGGGGGGGGCCTCTGGGGCCAACGTCCTGACTTTC.

V usage is TRBV9 and J usage is TRBJ2-3; 13 bases are a match to TRBD2. In germline, CDR1 is SGDLS, CDR2 YYNGEE. Losses at the gene ends were 4 bases for V and 4 bases for J; bases not matched to a gene: 9. CDR3 length: 17 residues. The CDR3 loop reads CASSPGLAGLGADTQYF. The CDR3 DNA is TGTGCCAGCAGCCCGGGACTAGCGGGGCTCGGCGCAGATACGCAGTATTTT.

Only a few counts were recorded for this clone. The V and J genes are TRBV28 and TRBJ1-1; D not certain. Trimming stripped 4 bases from V and 1 base from J, with 19 bases between. This CDR3 contains 17 residues. Per germline, CDR1 MDHEN and CDR2 SYDVKM. This chain's CDR3 is CASSYVFPGGANTEAFF. The CDR3 DNA follows: TGTGCCAGCAGTTACGTTTTTCCTGGAGGAGCGAACACTGAAGCTTTCTTT.

This clone was seen only once. The chain couples TRBV5-5 to TRBJ2-1; the match to TRBD2 covers 13 bases. Germline values: CDR1 SGHKS, CDR2 YYEKEE (reference sequence). The CDR3 is 17 residues long. V shed 4 bases, J shed 6 bases, and the junction held 10 bases outside the gene matches. The CDR3 spells CASSPNRGLAGVNEQFF. The CDR3 DNA is TGTGCCAGCAGCCCTAATAGAGGACTAGCGGGAGTCAATGAGCAGTTCTTC.

The chain has TRBV3-1 (or the pseudogene TRBV3-2) and TRBJ1-2; D unclear. Per the germline V gene, CDR1 is LGHDT and CDR2 is YNNKEL (reference sequence). CDR3 length: 14 residues. V was pared by 1 base and J by 8 bases, with 14 bases between. CDR3 in amino acids: CASSQAEVTGGYTF. CDR3 in DNA: TGTGCCAGCAGCCAAGCGGAGGTTACGGGAGGCTACACCTTC.

The chain is built from TRBV27 and TRBJ1-1; 7 positions match TRBD1. This CDR3 contains 14 residues. Germline CDR1 is MNHEY and CDR2 is SMNVEV (reference sequence). J lost 4 bases, V lost 6 bases, and 8 bases had no gene match. The CDR3 spells CASRPDRVVTEAFF. CDR3 bases: TGTGCCAGCAGACCAGACAGGGTGGTCACTGAAGCTTTCTTT.

J is TRBJ1-2 and V is TRBV28, with 11 bases fitting TRBD1. Germline V gene data show CDR1 as MDHEN and CDR2 as SYDVKM. The V gene end was trimmed by 2 bases and the J gene end by 4 bases; junction bases not matched to a gene: 3. CDR3 size: 15 residues. CDR3 protein: CASSLPGTGGYGYTF. CDR3 coding DNA: TGTGCCAGCAGTTTACCAGGGACAGGGGGCTATGGCTACACCTTC.

V gene TRBV6-6 combines with J gene TRBJ1-2, with D possibly TRBD1 on 6 matching bases. The CDR3 covers 14 residues. CDR1 and CDR2 (germline): MNHNY, SVGAGI (reference sequence). V was clipped by 5 bases and J by 4 bases, with 14 bases between them. CDR3 in amino acids: CASSPLGGVYGYTF. The DNA of the CDR3 is TGTGCCAGCAGTCCTCTTGGGGGCGTCTATGGCTACACCTTC.